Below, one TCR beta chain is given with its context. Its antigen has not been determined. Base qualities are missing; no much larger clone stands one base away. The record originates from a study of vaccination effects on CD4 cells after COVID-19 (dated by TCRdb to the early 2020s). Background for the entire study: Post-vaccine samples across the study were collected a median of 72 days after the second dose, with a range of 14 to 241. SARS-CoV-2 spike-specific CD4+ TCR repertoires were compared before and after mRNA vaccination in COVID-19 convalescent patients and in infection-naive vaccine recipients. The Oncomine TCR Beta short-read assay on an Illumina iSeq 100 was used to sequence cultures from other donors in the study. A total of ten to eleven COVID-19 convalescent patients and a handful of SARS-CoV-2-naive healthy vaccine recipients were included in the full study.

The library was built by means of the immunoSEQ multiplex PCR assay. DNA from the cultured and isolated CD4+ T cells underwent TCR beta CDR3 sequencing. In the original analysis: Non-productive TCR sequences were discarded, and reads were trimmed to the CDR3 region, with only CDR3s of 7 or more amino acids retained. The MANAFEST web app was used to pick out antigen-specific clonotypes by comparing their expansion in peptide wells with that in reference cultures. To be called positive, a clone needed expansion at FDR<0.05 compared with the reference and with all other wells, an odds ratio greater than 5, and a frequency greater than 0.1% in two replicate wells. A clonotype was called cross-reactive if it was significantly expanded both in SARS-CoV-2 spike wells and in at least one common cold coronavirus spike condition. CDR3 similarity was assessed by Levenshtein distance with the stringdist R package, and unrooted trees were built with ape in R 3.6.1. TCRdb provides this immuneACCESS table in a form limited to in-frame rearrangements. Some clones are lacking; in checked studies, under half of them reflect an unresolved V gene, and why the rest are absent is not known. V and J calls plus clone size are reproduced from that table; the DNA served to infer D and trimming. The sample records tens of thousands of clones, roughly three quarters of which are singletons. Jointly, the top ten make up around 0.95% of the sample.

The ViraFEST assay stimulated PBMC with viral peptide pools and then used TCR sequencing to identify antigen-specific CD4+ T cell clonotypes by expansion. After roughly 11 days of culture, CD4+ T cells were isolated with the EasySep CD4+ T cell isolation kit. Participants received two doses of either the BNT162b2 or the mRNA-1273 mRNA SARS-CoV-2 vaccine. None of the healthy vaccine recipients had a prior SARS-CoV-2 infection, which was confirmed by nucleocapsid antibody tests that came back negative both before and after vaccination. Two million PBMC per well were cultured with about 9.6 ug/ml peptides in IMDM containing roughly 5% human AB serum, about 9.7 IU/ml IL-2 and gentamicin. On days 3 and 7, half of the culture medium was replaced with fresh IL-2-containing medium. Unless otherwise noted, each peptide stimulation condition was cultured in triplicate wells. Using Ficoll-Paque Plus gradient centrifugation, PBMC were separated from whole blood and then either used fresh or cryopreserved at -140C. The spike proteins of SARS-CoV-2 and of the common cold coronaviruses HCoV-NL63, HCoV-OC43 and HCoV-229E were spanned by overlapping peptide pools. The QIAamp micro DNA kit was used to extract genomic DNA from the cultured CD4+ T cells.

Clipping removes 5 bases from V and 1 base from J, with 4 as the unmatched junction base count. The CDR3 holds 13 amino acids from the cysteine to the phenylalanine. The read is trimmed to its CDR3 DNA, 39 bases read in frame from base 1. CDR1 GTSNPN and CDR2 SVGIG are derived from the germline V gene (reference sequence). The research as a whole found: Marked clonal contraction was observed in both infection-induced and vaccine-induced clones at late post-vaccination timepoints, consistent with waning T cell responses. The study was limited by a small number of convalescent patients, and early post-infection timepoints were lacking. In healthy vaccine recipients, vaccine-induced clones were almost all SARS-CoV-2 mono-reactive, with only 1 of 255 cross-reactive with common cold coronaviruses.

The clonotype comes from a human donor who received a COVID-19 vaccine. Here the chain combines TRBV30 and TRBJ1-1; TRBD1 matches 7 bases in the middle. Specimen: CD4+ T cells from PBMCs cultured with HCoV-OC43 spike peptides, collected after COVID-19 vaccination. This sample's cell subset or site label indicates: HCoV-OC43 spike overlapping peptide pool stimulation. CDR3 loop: CAWDRVKNTEAFF. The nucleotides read TGTGCCTGGGACAGGGTGAAGAACACTGAAGCTTTCTTT.